Below, 7 T cell receptor beta chains from the same sample are listed, as sequenced in a study of human T cells and chemical hapten exposure listed by TCRdb under 2021. This specimen's time point label, per the study, means: patch test 2, 6 weeks after DPC sensitization. The sample's treatment or condition label, in plain terms: therapeutic diphenylcyclopropenone sensitization with weekly scalp DPC. The library was produced with RACE. TCRdb records NextSeq 500 as the sequencer. The raw public data were reprocessed by TCRdb itself: fastp quality trimming at Q25, MiXCR clonotype calling, in-frame beta chains only. Identical CDR3 proteins give one entry, which carries the most common genes and DNA. For this sample there are 110,000 to 150,000 distinct CDR3 sequences; about 10% appear just once. The top ten clones comprise around 1.4% of the sample. The specimen was whole blood, collected in connection with sensitization to the hapten diphenylcyclopropenone (DPC). These receptor sequences come from a woman aged 50 to 60 with alopecia areata. Some clones in this sample may be carry-over from other donors' samples.

This clonotype was detected many times. The V and J genes are TRBV27 and TRBJ2-3, with no clear D. Germline assignment: CDR1 MNHEY and CDR2 SMNVEV (reference sequence). This CDR3 contains 12 residues. Trimming pared 7 bases from V and 1 base from J, leaving 6 bases between. CDR3 in amino acids: CASKRGTDTQYF. The CDR3 bases are TGTGCCAGCAAGCGTGGCACAGATACGCAGTATTTT.

This chain uses TRBV20-1 with TRBJ2-1; D perhaps matches TRBD2 (6 bases). The CDR3 contains 14 residues. Germline V gene sequence: CDR1 DFQATT, CDR2 SNEGSKA (reference sequence). The ends were cut back, 6 bases at V and 3 bases at J, with 15 bases in the middle. CDR3 in amino acids: CSAPRSGLYNEQFF. For the CDR3, the DNA is TGCAGTGCGCCCCGGAGCGGGCTCTACAATGAGCAGTTCTTC.

V gene TRBV19 combines with J gene TRBJ1-5, with 9 bases lining up with TRBD1. The germline gives CDR1 LNHDA, CDR2 SQIVND (reference sequence). The CDR3 length is 14 residues. The trim removed 6 bases at V and 4 bases at J, leaving 4 bases unmatched. CDR3 coding DNA: TGTGCCAGTAGGGGGACAGGGAGGAATCAGCCCCAGCATTTT. Its protein is CASRGTGRNQPQHF.

This clonotype was recorded at least ten times. The chain links TRBV29-1 to TRBJ2-5; a weak D match, TRBD2 (6 bases). Trimming took 7 bases from V and 2 from J, leaving 14 bases between them. The CDR3 is 13 amino acids. Germline V lookup: CDR1 SQVTM, CDR2 ANQGSEA. The CDR3 is CSAKGLSQETQYF. The CDR3 region has the DNA TGCAGCGCCAAGGGACTTTCTCAAGAGACCCAGTACTTC. The complete variable domain, with remaining parts taken from reference TRBV29-1 and TRBJ2-5, reads SAVISQKPSRDICQRGTSLTIQCQVDSQVTMMFWYRQQPGQSLTLIATANQGSEATYESGFVIDKFPISRPNLTFSTLTVSNMSPEDSSIYLCSAKGLSQETQYFGPGTRLLVL.

This clonotype was counted only a few times. The V and J genes are TRBV6-2 or TRBV6-3 and TRBJ1-1; D is possibly TRBD1 (5 bases). Germline values: CDR1 MNHEY, CDR2 SVGEGT. The CDR3 is made up of 16 amino acids. Trimming left V 2 bases short and J 1 base short, with 14 bases between. CDR3 DNA: TGTGCCAGCAGTTACATCTGGGGCCGGGAGAACACTGAAGCTTTCTTT. Amino acids: CASSYIWGRENTEAFF.

This sequence joins TRBV14 and TRBJ2-3, with a possible D match to TRBD2 (5 bases). With 8 bases removed from V and 2 bases from J, the gap between germline ends came to 17 bases. The CDR3 is 15 amino acids. Germline values: CDR1 SGHDN, CDR2 FVKESK. In DNA, the CDR3 is TGTGCCAGCCTCGAGGAGGTCCAGCACACAGATACGCAGTATTTT. It specifies CASLEEVQHTDTQYF.

This clonotype was recorded at least ten times. The V and J genes are TRBV6-2 or TRBV6-3 and TRBJ2-1; 16 positions agree with TRBD2. V trimming: 8 bases; J trimming: 10 bases; junction bases outside the gene matches: 5. The CDR3 has 14 residues. Germline lookup yields CDR1 MNHEY and CDR2 SVGEGT. CDR3 sequence (DNA): TGTGCCAGCCAAAAGGGACTAGCGGGAGGGGAGCAGTTCTTC. Protein: CASQKGLAGGEQFF.